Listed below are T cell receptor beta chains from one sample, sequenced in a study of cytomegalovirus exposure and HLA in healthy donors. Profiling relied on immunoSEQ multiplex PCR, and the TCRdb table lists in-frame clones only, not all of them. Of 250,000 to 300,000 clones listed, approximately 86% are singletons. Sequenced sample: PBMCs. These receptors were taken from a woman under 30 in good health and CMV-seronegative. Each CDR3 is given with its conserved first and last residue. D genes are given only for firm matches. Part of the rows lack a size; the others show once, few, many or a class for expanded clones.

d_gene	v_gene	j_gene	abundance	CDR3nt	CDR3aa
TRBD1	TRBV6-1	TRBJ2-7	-	TGTGCCAGCAGCGAAACCCCCGGGACAGTGTCCTACGAGCAGTACTTC	CASSETPGTVSYEQYF
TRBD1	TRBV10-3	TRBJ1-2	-	TGTGCCATCAGTGGGGACAGAGATAACTATGGCTACACCTTC	CAISGDRDNYGYTF
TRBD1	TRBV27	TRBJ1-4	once	TGTGCCAGCAGAACCACAGGGGGTAGATTCACTAATGAAAAACTGTTTTTT	CASRTTGGRFTNEKLFF
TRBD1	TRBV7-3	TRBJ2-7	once	TGTGCCAGCAGAGACAGGGGTCGTCCCCACGAGCAGTACTTC	CASRDRGRPHEQYF
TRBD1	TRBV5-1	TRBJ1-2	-	TGCGCCAGCAGCTTGGGGACAGGGGGAGGTTATGGCTACACCTTC	CASSLGTGGGYGYTF
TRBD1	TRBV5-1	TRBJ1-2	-	TGCGCCAGCAGCTCAGGACAGGGGGCGTCTGGTGGCTACACCTTC	CASSSGQGASGGYTF
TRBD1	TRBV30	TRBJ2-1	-	TGTGCCTGGACCGTACAGGGACAGGAACAGTTCTTC	CAWTVQGQEQFF
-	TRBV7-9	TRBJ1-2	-	TGTGCCAGCAGCCCTAATTGGGGGGGTGGCTACACCTTC	CASSPNWGGGYTF
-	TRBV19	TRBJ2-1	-	TGTGCCACCGGACTTGGCAATGAGCAGTTCTTC	CATGLGNEQFF
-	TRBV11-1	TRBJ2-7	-	TGTGCCAGCAGCTTAGCGGCAGAATCCTACGAGCAGTACTTC	CASSLAAESYEQYF
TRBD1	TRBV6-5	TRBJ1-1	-	TGTGCCAGCAGTTACGGGGACAGGGGGTTATCCAAAGCTTTCTTT	CASSYGDRGLSKAFF
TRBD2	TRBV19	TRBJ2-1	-	TGTGCCAGTAGTAGACTAGCGGACTACAATGAGCAGTTCTTC	CASSRLADYNEQFF
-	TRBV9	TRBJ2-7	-	TGTGCCAGCAGCGTAGCGCCAGATTTGTACGAGCAGTACTTC	CASSVAPDLYEQYF
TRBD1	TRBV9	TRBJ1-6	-	TGTGCCAGCAGCCCGGGACAGGGGAGCTCCTATAATTCACCCCTCCACTTT	CASSPGQGSSYNSPLHF
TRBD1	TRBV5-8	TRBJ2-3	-	TGTGCCAGCAGCTTGGCGGGGAACAGGGGACGGAAGTATTTT	CASSLAGNRGRKYF
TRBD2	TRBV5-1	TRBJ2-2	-	TGCGCCAGCAGCGGAGGACTAGCGTCAGATGCGAACACCGGGGAGCTGTTTTTT	CASSGGLASDANTGELFF
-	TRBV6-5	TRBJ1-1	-	TGTGCCAGCAGAGCTGCGAACACTGAAGCTTTCTTT	CASRAANTEAFF
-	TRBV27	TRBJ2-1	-	TGTGCCAGCAGTGCACTAGTTTTTGTCAATGAGCAGTTCTTC	CASSALVFVNEQFF
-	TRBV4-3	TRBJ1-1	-	TGCGCCAGCAGCCAAGATCAGGGGCGGGGGACTGAAGCTTTCTTT	CASSQDQGRGTEAFF
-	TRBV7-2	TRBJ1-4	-	TGTGCCAGCAGCTTAGACAATGGCGGCGAAAAACTGTTTTTT	CASSLDNGGEKLFF
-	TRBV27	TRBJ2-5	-	TGTGCCAGCAGTTTATCGAAAGTGGAGAGGCAAGAGACCCAGTACTTC	CASSLSKVERQETQYF
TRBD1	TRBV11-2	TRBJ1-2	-	TGTGCCAGCAGCTTCCGGGACAGGATCGATGGCTACACCTTC	CASSFRDRIDGYTF
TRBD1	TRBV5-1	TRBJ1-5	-	TGCGCCAGCAGTACCGGGACAGGGACCAATCAGCCCCAGCATTTT	CASSTGTGTNQPQHF
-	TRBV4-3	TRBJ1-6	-	TGCGCCAGCAGCCAAGATAAGGGAGCACCCCTCCACTTT	CASSQDKGAPLHF
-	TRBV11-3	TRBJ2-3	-	TGTGCCAGCAGCTTAGATGGGGGGACAGATACGCAGTATTTT	CASSLDGGTDTQYF
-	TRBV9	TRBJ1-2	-	TGTGCCAGCAGCGTAGACCCCGGGGGGATTCAAGCTAACTATGGCTACACCTTC	CASSVDPGGIQANYGYTF
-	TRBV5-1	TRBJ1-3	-	TGCGCCAGCAGCTTGGCCCGGAGCTCTGGAAACACCATATATTTT	CASSLARSSGNTIYF
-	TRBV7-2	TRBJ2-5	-	TGTGCCAGCAGCGAACAGGGTCTAGAGACCCAGTACTTC	CASSEQGLETQYF
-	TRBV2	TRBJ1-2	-	TGTGCCAGCAGTGGGACTACAGGCTATGGCTACACCTTC	CASSGTTGYGYTF
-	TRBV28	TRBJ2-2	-	TGTGCCAGCAGTTTAGGACAACTAGGGGAGCTGTTTTTT	CASSLGQLGELFF
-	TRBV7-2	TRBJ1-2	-	TGTGCCAGCAGCACCACAGGGTCCTATGGCTACACCTTC	CASSTTGSYGYTF
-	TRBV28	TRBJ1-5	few	TGTGCCAGCTCTCCGAGGGTCTACAATCAGCCCCAGCATTTT	CASSPRVYNQPQHF
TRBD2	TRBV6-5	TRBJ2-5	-	TGTGCCAGCAGTTACACCGGGGGAGGGGCCGGGGAGACCCAGTACTTC	CASSYTGGGAGETQYF
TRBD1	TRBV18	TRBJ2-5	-	TGTGCCAGCTCACCACCGGACAGGGCACAAGAGACCCAGTACTTC	CASSPPDRAQETQYF
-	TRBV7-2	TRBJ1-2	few	TGTGCCAGCAGCTTAGTAACGGGTGGCTACACCTTC	CASSLVTGGYTF
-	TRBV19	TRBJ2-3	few	TGTGCCAGTAGTACCCGGGGGGCCGGCACAGATACGCAGTATTTT	CASSTRGAGTDTQYF